The 6 T cell receptor beta chains given below trace back to one sample, sequenced in a study of T cells after yellow fever vaccination. TCRdb re-called the 5' RACE reads with MiXCR, one entry per CDR3 protein. This sample has a few hundred thousand distinct CDR3 sequences; 10% to 15% occur once, and the top ten carry around 0.55%. The sequencing here drew on CD4+ T cells sorted from PBMCs, taken 45 days after the yellow fever booster vaccination. The receptor set was obtained from a man aged 30 to 39 who received the YFV17D yellow fever vaccine.

This clonotype showed up just a few times. This sequence joins TRBV11-1 and TRBJ2-7; possibly TRBD1 for D (6 bases). CDR3 size: 13 residues. Germline V gives CDR1 SGHAT, CDR2 FQDESV (reference sequence). V was trimmed by 5 bases and J by 3 bases, leaving 11 bases between them. Here the CDR3 DNA reads TGTGCCAGCAGCCGGACAGAAAACTACGAGCAGTACTTC. Protein: CASSRTENYEQYF.

The chain links TRBV29-1 to TRBJ2-5, with 9 bases identical to TRBD1. Germline CDR1 is SQVTM and CDR2 is ANQGSEA. V lost 7 bases and J lost 5; bases outside the gene matches: 14. The CDR3 is made up of 15 amino acids. The DNA of the CDR3 is TGCAGCGCCCCACCGGGACAGGGTCGAGACGAGACCCAGTACTTC. Its protein product is CSAPPGQGRDETQYF.

The chain carries TRBV5-1 and TRBJ2-2, with 11 bases lining up with TRBD1. With V trimmed by 6 bases and J by 1 base, 2 bases remained unmatched. The CDR3 is made up of 15 amino acids. Looked up from germline, CDR1 is SGHRS and CDR2 is YFSETQ. CDR3 coding DNA: TGCGCCAGCACCGGGACAGGGGGGAACACCGGGGAGCTGTTTTTT. It codes for CASTGTGGNTGELFF.

The chain combines TRBV12-3 or TRBV12-4 with TRBJ2-3; 7 bases align to TRBD2. The CDR3 sequence is 13 residues long. V shed 7 bases and J 5 bases; nucleotides not matched to a gene: 6. Here the CDR3 DNA reads TGTGCCAGCAACGCGGGAGTAGGAGATACGCAGTATTTT. Translated, it gives CASNAGVGDTQYF.

For the CDR3, the DNA is TGTGCCAGCAGTTTAAGGGGGGACTTTTCCTACAATGAGCAGTTCTTC. Its protein product is CASSLRGDFSYNEQFF. This chain connects TRBV28 to TRBJ2-1, with D perhaps matching TRBD1 or TRBD2 (6 bases each). This CDR3 region has 16 residues. Germline CDR1 and CDR2: MDHEN and SYDVKM. Trimming shortened V by 2 bases and J by 1 base, and 12 bases separated the two germline ends.

This clonotype was seen more than once but under ten times. The chain employs TRBV18 and TRBJ2-3; 8 positions match TRBD2. There are 15 residues in the CDR3. The germline gives CDR1 KGHSH, CDR2 LQKENI. The V and J ends lost 3 bases and 2 bases, in that order; junction bases with no gene match: 4. Here the CDR3 reads CASSPTSGLTDTQYF. CDR3 nucleotides: TGTGCCAGCTCACCTACTAGCGGCCTCACAGATACGCAGTATTTT.